This section outlines one T cell receptor beta chain sequence together with its context. The record originates from a study of blood T cell repertoires in COVID-19. Study information: COVID-19 samples from acute and convalescent phases originated in the United States, Italy and Spain. PBMCs, B-cell-depleted T cells, or T cells provided the cDNA or gDNA that made up the material.

Original data processing: Nucleated cell counts were estimated from reference gene primer amplification. Data came from immunoSEQ multiplex PCR; TCRdb stores just in-frame clones and leaves some out. That table is the source of V, J and clone size, and D and trimming were worked out from the DNA. The sample carries 200,000 to 300,000 clones, just under 85% recorded once. There are 17 residues in the CDR3. The germline gives CDR1 MDHEN, CDR2 SYDVKM. After removal of 4 bases from V and 0 bases from J, the junction contained 7 bases not matched to a gene. The sequence came from a man aged 45-65 years with acute or convalescent COVID-19. The chain is built from TRBV28 and TRBJ1-5; 9 bases fit TRBD1. Material: peripheral blood. In DNA form, the CDR3 reads TGTGCCAGCAGTTACAGGGGGCTGTACCTTAGCAATCAGCCCCAGCATTTT. This translates into CASSYRGLYLSNQPQHF.